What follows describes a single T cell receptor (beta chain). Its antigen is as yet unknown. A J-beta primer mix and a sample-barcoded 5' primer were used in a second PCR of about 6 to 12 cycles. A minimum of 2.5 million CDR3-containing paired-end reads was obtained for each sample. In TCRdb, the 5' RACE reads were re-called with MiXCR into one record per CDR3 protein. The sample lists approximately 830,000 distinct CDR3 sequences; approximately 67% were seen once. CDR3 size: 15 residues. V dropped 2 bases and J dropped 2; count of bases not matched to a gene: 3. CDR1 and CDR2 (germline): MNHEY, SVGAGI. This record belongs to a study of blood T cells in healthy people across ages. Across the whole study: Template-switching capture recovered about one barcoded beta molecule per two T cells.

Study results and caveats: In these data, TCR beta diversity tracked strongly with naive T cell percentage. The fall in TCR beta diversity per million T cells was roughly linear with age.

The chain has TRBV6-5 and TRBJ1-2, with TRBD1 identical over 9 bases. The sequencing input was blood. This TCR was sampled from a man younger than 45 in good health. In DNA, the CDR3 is TGTGCCAGCAGTTACGTGGGGACAGGGAACTATGGCTACACCTTC. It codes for CASSYVGTGNYGYTF.